The source of this T cell receptor beta chain is a study of blood T cell repertoires in COVID-19. Looking at the study overall: T cells, B-cell-depleted T cells, or PBMCs supplied cDNA or gDNA.

Sequencing was performed with immunoSEQ multiplex PCR; in TCRdb, only in-frame clones are kept and a portion is missing. The profile shows fewer than 55,000 clones, about 70% of them singletons. With 4 bases clipped from V and 1 base from J, the junction kept 7 bases outside the gene matches. Germline V gene sequence: CDR1 SGHRS, CDR2 YFSETQ. The CDR3 consists of 16 residues. This clone was seen only a few times. This chain links TRBV5-1 with TRBJ2-7; 11 positions match TRBD1. Sequences were obtained from peripheral blood. The TCR sequence derives from a woman between 70 and 85 years old with acute or convalescent COVID-19. The CDR3 region is CASSGAGTGGSYEQYF. In nucleotides, the CDR3 is TGCGCCAGCAGCGGGGCCGGGACAGGGGGTTCCTACGAGCAGTACTTC.